This TCR beta chain was identified in a study of graft-versus-host responses after intestinal transplantation. Findings and limits, study-wide: GvH clonotypes were identified within recipient marrow, with a subset emerging first in ileum or blood.

The data were produced by immunoSEQ multiplex PCR, yet TCRdb's version contains in-frame clones alone and is incomplete. The sample holds roughly 62,000 clones, under 95% seen once. Worth noting for this clone: Its antigen is currently unknown.

Germline V gene data show CDR1 as MDHEN and CDR2 as SYDVKM. V trimming: 6 bases; J trimming: 4 bases; junction bases outside the gene matches: 6. This CDR3 comprises 14 residues. V usage is TRBV28 and J usage is TRBJ2-5, with 9 bases identical to TRBD1. This TCR came from a human patient who received an intestinal transplant, so some T cells may come from the graft donor. The starting material was PBMCs, obtained 118 to 130 days after intestinal transplantation. CDR3 amino acids: CASSGTGMSETQYF. In nucleotides, the CDR3 is TGTGCCAGCAGCGGGACAGGGATGTCAGAGACCCAGTACTTC.